A selection of T cell receptor beta chains follows, all from one sample in a study of blood T cell repertoires in COVID-19. Method: immunoSEQ multiplex PCR; TCRdb's copy keeps in-frame clones and lacks some. Counted here are 130,000 or so clones, around 87% occurring once; the ten biggest clones make up 2% to 2.5%. Sequencing was done on a sample of peripheral blood. The receptors were gathered from a woman in her fifties or sixties with acute or convalescent COVID-19. Both conserved end residues are part of each CDR3. Fields, in order: V gene, CDR3 protein.

TRBV4-3 CASSHRLNDGYTF
TRBV19 CASSIPTGRGRDQPQHF
TRBV3-1/TRBV3-2 CASSQTSGSQETQYF
TRBV5-4 CASSLIGASPLHF
TRBV27 CASSPGTVANYGYTF
TRBV6-2/TRBV6-3 CASSYRSVKRRGTEAFF
TRBV5-4 CASSWDREAGELFF
TRBV19 CASTPLGQPWLSGNTIYF
TRBV5-1 CASSWDRSYGYTF
TRBV7-2 CASSLESTSNTEAFF